Sequencing of this T cell receptor (beta chain) was carried out in a study of spatial heterogeneity in lung cancer. Background on the study: Tumor-region TCR transcript counts correlated strongly with a T cell module score from matched bulk RNA-seq. For the average unique TCR and UMI combination, more than nine occurrences appeared in raw reads. General study points: Counts of expanded alpha and beta TCRs within tumors tracked the tumor nonsynonymous mutation count.

As to time point: sample taken at primary tumor resection. With 10 bases clipped from V and 9 bases from J, the junction kept 7 bases outside the gene matches. The V gene's germline CDR1 is MNHEY and CDR2 SMNVEV (reference sequence). The CDR3 length is 13 residues. TCR cDNA molecules each carried a unique molecular identifier. A single record per CDR3 protein comes from TCRdb applying MiXCR to the 5' RACE reads. The repertoire has 20,000 to 30,000 distinct CDR3 sequences, just under 9% of them found once; the top ten carry roughly 8.2%. A word on this clonotype: No antigen is known for it.

The sequencing here drew on lung tumor tissue, taken at surgery. The sequence came from a male donor with early-stage non-small cell lung cancer. J is TRBJ2-1 and V is TRBV27; 12 bases are shared with TRBD2. The CDR3 loop reads CATRQTSGGEQFF. In DNA form, the CDR3 reads TGTGCCACCAGACAGACTAGCGGGGGTGAGCAGTTCTTC.